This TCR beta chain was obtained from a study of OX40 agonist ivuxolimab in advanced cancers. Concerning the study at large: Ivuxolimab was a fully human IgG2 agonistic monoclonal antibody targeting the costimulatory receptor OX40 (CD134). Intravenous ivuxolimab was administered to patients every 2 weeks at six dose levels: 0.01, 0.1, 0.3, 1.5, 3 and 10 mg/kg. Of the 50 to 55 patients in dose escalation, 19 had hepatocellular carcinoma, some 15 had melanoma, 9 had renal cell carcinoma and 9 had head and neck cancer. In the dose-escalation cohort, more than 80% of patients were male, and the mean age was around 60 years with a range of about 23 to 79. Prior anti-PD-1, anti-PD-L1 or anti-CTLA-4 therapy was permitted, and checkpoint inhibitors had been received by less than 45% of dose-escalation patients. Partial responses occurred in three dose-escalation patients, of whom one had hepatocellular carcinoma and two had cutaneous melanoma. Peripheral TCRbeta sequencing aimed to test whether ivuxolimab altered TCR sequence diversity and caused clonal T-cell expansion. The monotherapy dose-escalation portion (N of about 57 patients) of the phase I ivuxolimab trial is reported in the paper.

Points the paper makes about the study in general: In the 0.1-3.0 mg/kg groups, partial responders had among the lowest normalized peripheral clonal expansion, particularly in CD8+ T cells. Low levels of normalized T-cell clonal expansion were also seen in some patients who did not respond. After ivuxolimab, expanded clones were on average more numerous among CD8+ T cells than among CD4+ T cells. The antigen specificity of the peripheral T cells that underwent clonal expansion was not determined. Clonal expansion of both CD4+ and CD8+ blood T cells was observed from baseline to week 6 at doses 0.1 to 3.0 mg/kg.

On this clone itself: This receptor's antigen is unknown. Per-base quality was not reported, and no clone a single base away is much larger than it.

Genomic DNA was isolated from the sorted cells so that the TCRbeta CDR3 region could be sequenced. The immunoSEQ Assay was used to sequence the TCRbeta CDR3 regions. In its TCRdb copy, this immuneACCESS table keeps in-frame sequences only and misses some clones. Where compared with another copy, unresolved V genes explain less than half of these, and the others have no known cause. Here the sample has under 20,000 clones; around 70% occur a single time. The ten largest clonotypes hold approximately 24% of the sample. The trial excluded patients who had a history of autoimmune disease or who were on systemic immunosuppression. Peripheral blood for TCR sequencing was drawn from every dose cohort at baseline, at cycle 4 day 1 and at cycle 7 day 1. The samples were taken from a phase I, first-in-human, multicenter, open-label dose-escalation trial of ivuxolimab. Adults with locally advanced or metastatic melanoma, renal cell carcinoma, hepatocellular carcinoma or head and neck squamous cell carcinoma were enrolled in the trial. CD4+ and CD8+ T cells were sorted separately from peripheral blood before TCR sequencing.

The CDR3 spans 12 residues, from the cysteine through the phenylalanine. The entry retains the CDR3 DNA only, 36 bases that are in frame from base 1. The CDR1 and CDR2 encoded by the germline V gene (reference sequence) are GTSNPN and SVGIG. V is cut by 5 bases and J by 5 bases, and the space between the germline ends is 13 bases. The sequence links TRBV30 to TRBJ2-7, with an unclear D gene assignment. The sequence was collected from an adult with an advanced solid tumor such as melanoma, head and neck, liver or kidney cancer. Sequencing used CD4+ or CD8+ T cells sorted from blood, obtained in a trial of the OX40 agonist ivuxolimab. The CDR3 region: CAWSFGTHEQYF. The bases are TGTGCCTGGTCCTTCGGAACCCACGAGCAGTACTTC.